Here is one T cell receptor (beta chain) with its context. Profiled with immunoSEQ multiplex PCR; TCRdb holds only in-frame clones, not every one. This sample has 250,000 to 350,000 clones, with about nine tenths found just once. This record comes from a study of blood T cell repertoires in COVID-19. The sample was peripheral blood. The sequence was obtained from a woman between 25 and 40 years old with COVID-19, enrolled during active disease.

The CDR3 protein is CSVASPPVEAGGGYTF. The CDR3 DNA follows: TGCAGCGTTGCCTCCCCCCCCGTGGAAGCAGGGGGTGGCTACACCTTC. This chain uses TRBV29-1 with TRBJ1-2, with 7 bases identical to TRBD1. From germline, CDR1 is SQVTM and CDR2 ANQGSEA. This CDR3 region has 16 residues. Trimming took 4 bases from V and 7 from J; bases not matched to a gene: 18.